This is a list of T cell receptor beta chains from one sample in a study of cytomegalovirus exposure and HLA in healthy donors. Using immunoSEQ multiplex PCR, the repertoire was profiled, and TCRdb retains in-frame clones only, with some absent. The sample has roughly 150,000 clones; more than 70% are singletons. The sequencing input was PBMCs. The source of these receptors is a man between 18 and 29 years old in good health and CMV-seronegative. Both conserved end residues are trimmed from each CDR3.

j_call	v_call	cdr3_aa
TRBJ1-2	TRBV28	ASSFGTLDFNYGYT
TRBJ2-3	TRBV6-5	ASTRTGVDSDTQY
TRBJ2-7	TRBV7-2	ASSLSGGEQY
TRBJ2-3	TRBV7-2	ASSLGPGTDTQY
TRBJ1-2	TRBV19	ASTTPGRLYYGYT
TRBJ2-1	TRBV4-1	ASSQQPGLAGEAQF
TRBJ2-3	TRBV6-6	ASSFDRGRGTQY
TRBJ1-4	TRBV18	ASSPGQGDEKLF
TRBJ2-5	TRBV29-1	SVAGPTGLAVNQETQY
TRBJ1-1	TRBV28	ASSLWGGNTEAF
TRBJ2-1	TRBV28	ASSLGLAGDNEQF
TRBJ2-5	TRBV11-2	ASSLTGDFETQY
TRBJ2-2	TRBV5-1	ASTIGVRGRTGELF
TRBJ2-3	TRBV9	ASSGTSGRESTDTQY
TRBJ1-2	TRBV28	ASRTDSNYGYT
TRBJ2-5	TRBV28	ASSLSGDLETQY
TRBJ2-5	TRBV6-5	ASSYGPSGQETQY
TRBJ2-3	TRBV27	ASSLGPDTQY
TRBJ2-4	TRBV2	ASSEGLAGDTKNIQY
TRBJ1-2	TRBV2	ASSDRGANYGYT
TRBJ1-1	TRBV5-1	ASSLSSGEGAF
TRBJ1-2	TRBV6-1	ASSEFISNYGYT
TRBJ2-7	TRBV6-6	ASRTGQGAQEQY
TRBJ2-1	TRBV4-1	ASSISSYNEQF
TRBJ2-7	TRBV5-1	ASSMGLAGTEQY
TRBJ2-1	TRBV4-3	ASSQDGGGGAVREQF
TRBJ2-6	TRBV18	ASSPPGAGANVLT
TRBJ1-2	TRBV30	ALWGYT
TRBJ2-1	TRBV5-6	ASSLVSNEQF
TRBJ1-1	TRBV5-1	ASSLRQGRTEAF
TRBJ2-7	TRBV6-5	ASSYSTRGGHEQY
TRBJ2-1	TRBV19	ASSIPSGSNEQF
TRBJ2-1	TRBV25-1	ASSLGAYNEQF
TRBJ2-7	TRBV4-2	ASSPEKGAEQY
TRBJ2-7	TRBV29-1	SVELADYEQY
TRBJ2-3	TRBV9	ASSVALTGGADTQY
TRBJ1-1	TRBV6-5	ASSPRVGGLEAF
TRBJ2-1	TRBV5-1	ASSPWTSGVYNEQF
TRBJ2-3	TRBV19	ASSIGPPSTGSSTDTQY
TRBJ2-1	TRBV27	ASSLSSEVHNEQF
TRBJ2-2	TRBV18	ASSPDWGVNTGELF
TRBJ1-3	TRBV11-2	ASSSTTRTGNTIY
NA	TRBV27	ASSLEGLGYEQY